The 3 T cell receptor beta chains in this list originate from one sample, sequenced in a study of technical replicates of blood from a handful of donors. The assay was immunoSEQ multiplex PCR, and TCRdb's table has in-frame clones only and misses some. The profile shows approximately 6,900 clones, about 96% of them singletons. Sequencing input: PBMCs. These receptors were taken from a human donor in good health.

This chain joins TRBV6-1 and TRBJ1-3, with 7 bases fitting TRBD1. Germline V gene data show CDR1 as MNHNS and CDR2 as SASEGT. CDR3 size: 15 residues. The V segment lost 5 bases and the J segment 4 bases; nucleotides outside the gene matches: 8. In DNA, the CDR3 is TGTGCCAGCAGTCGGACAGGCGGGGAAGGAAACACCATATATTTT. This translates into CASSRTGGEGNTIYF.

This clone has a single count. This chain uses TRBV19 with TRBJ1-1; D is possibly TRBD1 (6 bases). V gave up 4 bases and J gave up 3 bases, with 12 bases separating them. The CDR3 has 14 residues. Looked up from germline, CDR1 is LNHDA and CDR2 is SQIVND (reference sequence). CDR3 DNA: TGTGCCAGTAGTAGCCGGGACACCTACACTGAAGCTTTCTTT. This gives the protein CASSSRDTYTEAFF.

CDR3 nucleotides: TGTGCCAGCAGTGAAGTGCAGGGCTCCTACAATGAGCAGTTCTTC. It is translated as CASSEVQGSYNEQFF. This chain connects TRBV6-1 to TRBJ2-1; tentative D call: TRBD1 (5 bases). With 1 base removed from V and 0 bases from J, the gap between germline ends came to 7 bases. The germline gives CDR1 MNHNS, CDR2 SASEGT. This CDR3 has 15 residues.